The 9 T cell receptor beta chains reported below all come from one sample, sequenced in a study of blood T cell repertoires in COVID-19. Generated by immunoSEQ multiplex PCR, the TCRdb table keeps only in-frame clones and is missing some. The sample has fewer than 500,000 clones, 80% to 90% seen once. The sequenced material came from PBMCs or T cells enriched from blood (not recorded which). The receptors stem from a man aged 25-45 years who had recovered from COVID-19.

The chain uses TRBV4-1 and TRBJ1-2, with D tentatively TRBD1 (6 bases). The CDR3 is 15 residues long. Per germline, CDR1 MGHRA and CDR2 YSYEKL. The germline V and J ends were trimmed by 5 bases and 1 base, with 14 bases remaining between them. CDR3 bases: TGCGCCAGCAGCTTCCGACAGGAGATTAACTATGGCTACACCTTC. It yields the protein CASSFRQEINYGYTF.

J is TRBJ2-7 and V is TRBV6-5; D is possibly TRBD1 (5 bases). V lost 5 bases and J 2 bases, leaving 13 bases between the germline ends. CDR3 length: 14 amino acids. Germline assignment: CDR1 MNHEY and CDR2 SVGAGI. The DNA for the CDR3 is TGTGCCAGCAGTCTACAGGACACAACCTACGAGCAGTACTTC. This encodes CASSLQDTTYEQYF.

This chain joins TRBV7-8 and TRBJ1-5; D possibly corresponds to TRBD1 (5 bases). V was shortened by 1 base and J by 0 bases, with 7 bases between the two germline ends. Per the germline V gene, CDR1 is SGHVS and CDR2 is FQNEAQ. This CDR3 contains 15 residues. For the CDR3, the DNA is TGTGCCAGCAGCTTAGGCCAGGGTAGCAATCAGCCCCAGCATTTT. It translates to CASSLGQGSNQPQHF.

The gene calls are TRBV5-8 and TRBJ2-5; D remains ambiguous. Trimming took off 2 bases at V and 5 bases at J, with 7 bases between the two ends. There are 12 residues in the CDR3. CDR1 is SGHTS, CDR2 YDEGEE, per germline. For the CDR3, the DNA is TGTGCCAGCAGCTTCCTTAGTGAGACCCAGTACTTC. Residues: CASSFLSETQYF.

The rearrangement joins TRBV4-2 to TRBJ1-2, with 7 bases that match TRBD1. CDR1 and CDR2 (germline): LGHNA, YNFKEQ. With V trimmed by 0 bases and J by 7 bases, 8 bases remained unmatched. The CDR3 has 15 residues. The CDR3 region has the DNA TGTGCCAGCAGCCAAGACCCGGGACAGAGAACTGGCTACACCTTC. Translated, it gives CASSQDPGQRTGYTF.

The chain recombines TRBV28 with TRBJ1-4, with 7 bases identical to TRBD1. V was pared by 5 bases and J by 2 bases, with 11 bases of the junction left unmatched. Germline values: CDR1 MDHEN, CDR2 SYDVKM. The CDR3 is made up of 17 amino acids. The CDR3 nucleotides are TGTGCCAGCAGTCAACAGGGGCCCCGTTCTACTAATGAAAAACTGTTTTTT. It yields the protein CASSQQGPRSTNEKLFF.

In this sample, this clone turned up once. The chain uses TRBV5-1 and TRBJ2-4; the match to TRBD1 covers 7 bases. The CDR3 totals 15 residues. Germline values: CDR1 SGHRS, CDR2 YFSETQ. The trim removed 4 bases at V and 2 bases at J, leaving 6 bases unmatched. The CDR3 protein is CASSLLGQTKNIQYF. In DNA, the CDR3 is TGCGCCAGCAGCCTACTGGGACAGACCAAAAACATTCAGTACTTC.

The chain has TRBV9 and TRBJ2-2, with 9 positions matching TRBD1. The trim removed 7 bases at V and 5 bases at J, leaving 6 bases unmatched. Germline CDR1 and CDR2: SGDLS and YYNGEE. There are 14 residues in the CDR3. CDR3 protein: CASGRQGVTGELFF. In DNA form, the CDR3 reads TGTGCCAGCGGCAGACAGGGGGTTACCGGGGAGCTGTTTTTT.

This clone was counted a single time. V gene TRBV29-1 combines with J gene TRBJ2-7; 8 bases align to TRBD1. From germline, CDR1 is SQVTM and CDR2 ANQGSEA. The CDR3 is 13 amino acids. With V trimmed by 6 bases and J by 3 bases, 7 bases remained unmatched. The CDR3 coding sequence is TGCAGCGTCCTCTCCGACAGGGGCTACGAGCAGTACTTC. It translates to CSVLSDRGYEQYF.